A selection of T cell receptor beta chains follows, all from one sample in a study of shared clonotypes between healthy human individuals. Only in-frame clones appear in the TCRdb table, and some are missing; sequencing was by immunoSEQ multiplex PCR. The sample holds approximately 320,000 clones; around 87% are singletons and the top ten take around 15%. Material: memory CD8+ T cells sorted from blood. These receptors all stem from a man aged 18 to 29 in good health. Both conserved end residues are part of each CDR3. The order of the fields is D gene, J gene, V gene, clone size, CDR3 length, CDR3 protein, CDR3 DNA. D genes are given only for firm matches. Part of the rows lack a size; the others show once, few, many or a class for expanded clones.

>TRBD1|TRBJ2-7|TRBV30|NA|14
CAWSTGTGAYEQYF
TGTGCCTGGAGTACCGGGACAGGAGCCTACGAGCAGTACTTC
>TRBD2|TRBJ2-7|TRBV27|NA|17
CASSLLTPSGESYEQYF
TGTGCCAGCAGTTTATTGACCCCCAGCGGGGAGAGTTACGAGCAGTACTTC
>NA|TRBJ2-7|TRBV2|NA|12
CASTPQSPEQCF
TGTGCCAGCACCCCACAGAGTCCCGAGCAGTGCTTC
>NA|TRBJ2-1|TRBV6-5|NA|14
CASSTRWSGDEQFF
TGTGCCAGCAGTACACGGTGGTCCGGGGATGAGCAGTTCTTC
>NA|TRBJ2-7|TRBV6-5|once|14
CASSYEDGTYEQYF
TGTGCCAGCAGTTATGAGGACGGGACCTACGAGCAGTACTTC
>NA|TRBJ1-1|TRBV5-1|NA|14
CASSLDRGDTEAFF
TGCGCCAGCAGCCTCGATAGGGGGGACACTGAAGCTTTCTTT
>NA|TRBJ2-7|TRBV4-3|few|13
CASSQDPWGEQYF
TGCGCCAGCAGCCAAGATCCCTGGGGGGAGCAGTACTTC
>TRBD1|TRBJ2-3|TRBV7-2|once|14
CASSLGQGTDTQYF
TGTGCCAGCAGCCTCGGACAGGGCACAGATACGCAGTATTTT
>NA|TRBJ1-3|TRBV6-1|NA|11
CASEIGNTIYF
TGTGCCAGCGAGATAGGAAACACCATATATTTT
>NA|TRBJ2-7|TRBV28|once|15
CASSLWDRKSSEQYF
TGTGCCAGCAGTTTATGGGACAGAAAATCATCCGAGCAGTACTTC
>TRBD1|TRBJ1-2|TRBV28|NA|15
CASSKAGTGDDGYTF
TGTGCCAGCAGTAAAGCCGGGACAGGGGATGATGGCTACACCTTC
>TRBD1|TRBJ1-4|TRBV9|NA|16
CASSDRLDRGNEKLFF
TGTGCCAGCAGCGACCGCCTGGACAGGGGTAATGAAAAACTGTTTTTT
>TRBD2|TRBJ2-7|TRBV11-2|once|15
CASSFLAGGNYEQYF
TGTGCCAGCAGCTTCCTAGCGGGGGGGAACTACGAGCAGTACTTC
>TRBD1|TRBJ2-5|TRBV5-4|NA|18
CASSSPLQTGGRQETQYF
TGTGCCAGCAGTTCCCCGTTACAAACAGGGGGCCGACAAGAGACCCAGTACTTC
>NA|TRBJ2-3|TRBV5-4|NA|16
CASSFWTDPSTDTQYF
TGTGCCAGCAGCTTCTGGACGGATCCCAGCACAGATACGCAGTATTTT
>NA|TRBJ2-2|TRBV7-9|NA|17
CASSPNPAREDTGELFF
TGTGCCAGCAGCCCGAACCCGGCCAGGGAGGACACCGGGGAGCTGTTTTTT
>TRBD2|TRBJ2-1|TRBV4-3|NA|15
CASSKLALADNEQFF
TGCGCCAGCAGCAAACTCGCACTAGCGGACAATGAGCAGTTCTTC
>NA|TRBJ2-7|TRBV11-2|NA|14
CASSFSAGKYEQYF
TGTGCCAGCAGCTTTTCGGCGGGAAAGTACGAGCAGTACTTC
>TRBD1|TRBJ2-7|TRBV2|NA|14
CASSETGESYEQYF
TGTGCCAGCAGTGAAACAGGGGAATCTTACGAGCAGTACTTC
>NA|TRBJ2-5|TRBV5-1|few|14
CASSLTGWEETQYF
TGCGCCAGCAGCTTGACAGGGTGGGAGGAGACCCAGTACTTC
>NA|TRBJ1-6|TRBV5-6|once|12
CASSIEQGFLHF
TGTGCCAGCAGCATTGAGCAGGGCTTTCTCCACTTT
>NA|TRBJ2-7|TRBV5-1|NA|12
CASSLEGPEQYF
TGCGCCAGCAGCTTGGAAGGGCCCGAGCAGTACTTC
>TRBD2|TRBJ2-7|TRBV19|few|13
CASSMGTSAEQYF
TGTGCCAGTAGTATGGGGACTAGCGCCGAGCAGTACTTC
>TRBD2|TRBJ2-5|TRBV28|NA|18
CASSLGILAGGFEETQYF
TGTGCCAGCAGTTTAGGGATCCTAGCGGGGGGTTTCGAAGAGACCCAGTACTTC
>NA|TRBJ2-1|TRBV4-1|NA|17
CASSPMEGGTLYNEQFF
TGCGCCAGCAGCCCGATGGAAGGCGGGACTTTATACAATGAGCAGTTCTTC
>NA|TRBJ2-5|TRBV9|once|14
CASSTLGGERTQYF
TGTGCCAGCAGCACGCTAGGTGGGGAGAGGACCCAGTACTTC
>TRBD2|TRBJ2-1|TRBV6-5|NA|16
CASSYSVAGGYNEQFF
TGTGCCAGCAGTTACTCGGTAGCGGGGGGGTACAATGAGCAGTTCTTC
>TRBD1|TRBJ1-1|TRBV7-6|NA|14
CASSDRQGATEAFF
TGTGCCAGCAGCGATAGACAGGGAGCAACTGAAGCTTTCTTT
>TRBD2|TRBJ2-2|TRBV29-1|NA|15
CSVDGVAGSTGELFF
TGCAGCGTTGACGGGGTAGCGGGCTCCACCGGGGAGCTGTTTTTT
>NA|TRBJ2-5|TRBV27|NA|16
CASSRLTRKGGTTQYF
TGTGCCAGCAGTCGACTGACACGAAAGGGGGGGACGACCCAGTACTTC
>NA|TRBJ1-4|TRBV6-5|NA|14
CASSYYPGSEKLFF
TGTGCCAGCAGTTACTATCCGGGGTCCGAAAAACTGTTTTTT
>TRBD1|TRBJ2-2|TRBV28|NA|13
CASSWDSLGELFF
TGTGCCAGCAGCTGGGACAGCCTCGGGGAGCTGTTTTTT
>NA|TRBJ1-4|TRBV4-1|NA|17
CASSQDSGDMNNEKLFF
TGCGCCAGCAGCCAAGACTCCGGCGACATGAATAATGAAAAACTGTTTTTT
>NA|TRBJ2-6|TRBV27|NA|13
CASSRQGTNVLTF
TGTGCCAGCAGCCGCCAGGGGACCAACGTCCTGACTTTC
>TRBD2|TRBJ2-3|TRBV5-1|NA|15
CASSLAGASTDTQYF
TGCGCCAGCAGTTTAGCGGGGGCCAGCACAGATACGCAGTATTTT
>NA|TRBJ1-2|TRBV5-4|NA|14
CASSLGPGYYGYTF
TGTGCCAGCAGCCTGGGGCCGGGGTACTATGGCTACACCTTC
>NA|TRBJ2-7|TRBV5-6|NA|13
CASSGDGYYEQYF
TGTGCCAGCAGCGGGGACGGATACTACGAGCAGTACTTC